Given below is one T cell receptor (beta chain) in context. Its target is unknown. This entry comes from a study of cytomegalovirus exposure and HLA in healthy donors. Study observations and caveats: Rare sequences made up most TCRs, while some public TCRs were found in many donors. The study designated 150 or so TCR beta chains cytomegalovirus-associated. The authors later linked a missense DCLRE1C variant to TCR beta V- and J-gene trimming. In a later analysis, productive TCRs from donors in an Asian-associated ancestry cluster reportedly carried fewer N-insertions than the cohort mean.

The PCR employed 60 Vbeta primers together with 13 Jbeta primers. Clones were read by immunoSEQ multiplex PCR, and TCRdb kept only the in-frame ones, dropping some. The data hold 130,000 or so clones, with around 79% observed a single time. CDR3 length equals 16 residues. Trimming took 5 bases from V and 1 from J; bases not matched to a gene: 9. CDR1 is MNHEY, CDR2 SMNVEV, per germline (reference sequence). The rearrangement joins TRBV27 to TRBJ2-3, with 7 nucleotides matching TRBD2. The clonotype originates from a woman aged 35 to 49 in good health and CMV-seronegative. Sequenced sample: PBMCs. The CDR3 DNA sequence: TGTGCCAGCAGTCCCCCCTTCAGCGGGGGCACAGATACGCAGTATTTT. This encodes CASSPPFSGGTDTQYF.